This T cell receptor (beta chain) comes out of a study of blood T cell repertoires in COVID-19. Turning to the study itself: The United States, Italy and Spain supplied acute and convalescent COVID-19 samples. T cells, B-cell-depleted T cells, or PBMCs provided the cDNA or gDNA that served as material.

A few counts support this clone. V was trimmed by 4 bases and J by 0 bases, leaving 6 bases between them. CDR3 length equals 13 residues. Germline V gene sequence: CDR1 LNHDA, CDR2 SQIVND (reference sequence). Per the original methods: Estimation of nucleated cell counts relied on the amplification of reference gene primers. Using immunoSEQ multiplex PCR, the repertoire was profiled, and TCRdb retains in-frame clones only, with some absent. V and J calls and clone size are as listed in that table; D and trimming were resolved from the DNA. The sample shows some 70,000 clones, 65% to 85% of them seen only once.

The sequenced material came from peripheral blood. The TCR comes from a man in his fifties or sixties with COVID-19, enrolled during active disease. This sequence joins TRBV19 and TRBJ1-2; D not resolved. CDR3: CASSRAANYGYTF. CDR3 coding DNA: TGTGCCAGTAGTAGGGCAGCTAACTATGGCTACACCTTC. Combining the CDR3 with reference TRBV19 and TRBJ1-2 gives the whole variable domain DGGITQSPKYLFRKEGQNVTLSCEQNLNHDAMYWYRQDPGQGLRLIYYSQIVNDFQKGDIAEGYSVSREKKESFPLTVTSAQKNPTAFYLCASSRAANYGYTFGSGTRLTVV.